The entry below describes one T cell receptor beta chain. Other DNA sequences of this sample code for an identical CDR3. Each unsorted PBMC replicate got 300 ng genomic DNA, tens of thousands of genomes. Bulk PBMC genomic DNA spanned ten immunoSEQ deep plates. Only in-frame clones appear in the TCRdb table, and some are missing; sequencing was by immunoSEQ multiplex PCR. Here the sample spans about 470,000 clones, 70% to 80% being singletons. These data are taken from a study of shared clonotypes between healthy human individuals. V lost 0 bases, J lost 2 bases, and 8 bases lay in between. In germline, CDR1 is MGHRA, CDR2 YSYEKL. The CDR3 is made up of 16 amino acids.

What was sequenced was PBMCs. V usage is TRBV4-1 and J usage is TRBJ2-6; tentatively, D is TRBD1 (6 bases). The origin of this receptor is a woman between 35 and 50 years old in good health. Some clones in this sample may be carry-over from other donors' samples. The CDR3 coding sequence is TGCGCCAGCAGCCAAGATGAGGGGGCTGGGGCCAACGTCCTGACTTTC. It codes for CASSQDEGAGANVLTF.